This TCR beta chain was obtained from a study of OX40 agonist ivuxolimab in advanced cancers. Study background: Patients received ivuxolimab, an intravenous treatment, every 2 weeks at 0.01 to 10 mg/kg. Hepatocellular carcinoma, melanoma, renal cell or head and neck cancer affected the dose-escalation patients. Findings and limits, study-wide: Clonal expansion was among the lowest in partial responders at 0.1-3.0 mg/kg, especially CD8+.

A remark on this clone: Its antigen is unknown.

Germline CDR1 is SGHAT and CDR2 is FQNNGV. Trimming stripped 5 bases from V and 4 bases from J, with 12 bases between. CDR3 length: 15 residues. TCRdb's copy holds only in-frame clones and misses some; the assay was immunoSEQ multiplex PCR. The data contain 55,000 to 80,000 clones, approximately 84% of them singletons. V usage is TRBV11-2 and J usage is TRBJ2-6; D is undetermined. The source material was CD4+ or CD8+ T cells sorted from blood, sampled in a trial of the OX40 agonist ivuxolimab. The origin of this receptor is an adult with an advanced solid tumor such as melanoma, head and neck, liver or kidney cancer. The CDR3 loop is CASSKYGPGANVLTF. CDR3 DNA sequence: TGTGCCAGCAGCAAATATGGCCCAGGGGCCAACGTCCTGACTTTC.